The clone carrying this T cell receptor (beta chain) was detected ten times or more. Its antigen is undetermined. The data are from a study of T-cell reconstitution after alpha-beta-depleted transplantation in children. Trimming removed 5 bases at V and 4 bases at J, with 11 bases between. The CDR3 totals 13 residues. From germline, CDR1 is DFQATT and CDR2 SNEGSKA (reference sequence). Unique molecular identifiers tagged the TCRbeta library. MiXCR was run by TCRdb on the PCR reads, yielding one entry per CDR3 protein. Of around 200,000 distinct CDR3 sequences listed, roughly 9.1% were seen once; the top ten hold roughly 35%. Study-wide results and limits: Expanded graft clones numbering several hundred reportedly gave rise to alpha-beta T cells about two months after transplant.

This specimen consisted of PBMCs, mostly from graft donor cells, obtained 360 days after TCRalphabeta/CD19-depleted stem cell transplant. The genes are TRBV20-1 and TRBJ2-2; D possibly uses TRBD1 or TRBD2 (5 bases each). This receptor was taken from a male patient aged 2 to 9 who had a stem cell transplant for acute myeloid leukemia, so the T cells may come from the graft donor. CDR3 sequence reads: CSAVAGTTGELFF. Here the CDR3 DNA reads TGCAGTGCTGTAGCCGGGACCACCGGGGAGCTGTTTTTT.